This is a list of T cell receptor beta chains from one sample in a study of regulatory T cells in long-lasting Graves disease. Each CDR3 protein gets one entry after TCRdb re-called the multiplex PCR reads with MiXCR. The sample holds about 470,000 distinct CDR3 sequences, just under 15% seen once. The same sample was also used in a study of T cells in Graves' hyperthyroidism and ophthalmopathy.

Material: peripheral blood mononuclear cells (PBMCs), obtained at new diagnosis, from a patient treated with antithyroid drugs. The receptors stem from a woman in her thirties with Graves disease. CDR3s include the opening cysteine and the closing phenylalanine or tryptophan. A D gene is named only where the DNA matches it firmly. Rows give clone size only sometimes, using once, few, many, or a class for an expanded clone.

clone size	J gene	D gene	V gene	CDR3 protein	CDR3 DNA
NA	TRBJ2-1	TRBD2	TRBV4-1	CASRGGLAGGSLEQFF	TGCGCCAGCAGGGGTGGACTAGCGGGAGGGTCGCTTGAGCAGTTCTTC
many	TRBJ1-5	NA	TRBV6-1	CASSEALRQRANQPQHF	TGTGCCAGCAGTGAAGCGCTTCGACAGCGGGCGAATCAGCCCCAGCATTTT
many	TRBJ1-1	NA	TRBV29-1	CSVEGFRDPEAFF	TGCAGCGTTGAAGGGTTCAGGGACCCTGAAGCTTTCTTT
many	TRBJ2-2	NA	TRBV2	CASSAPGQGTGELFF	TGTGCCAGCAGTGCTCCAGGTCAGGGAACCGGGGAGCTGTTTTTT
many	TRBJ2-3	NA	TRBV7-9	CASSFRRDLTDTQYF	TGTGCCAGCAGCTTTCGGCGGGACCTCACAGATACGCAGTATTTT
few	TRBJ2-3	TRBD2	TRBV19	CASSTGGTFTDTQYF	TGTGCCAGTAGTACGGGGGGGACCTTCACAGATACGCAGTATTTT
NA	TRBJ2-7	NA	TRBV5-1	CASSLGFGYSYEQYF	TGCGCCAGCAGCTTGGGCTTCGGCTACTCCTACGAGCAGTACTTC
NA	TRBJ2-5	NA	TRBV27	CASSPTRPAPPQETQYF	TGTGCCAGCAGCCCGACCCGCCCAGCCCCGCCTCAAGAGACCCAGTACTTC
many	TRBJ1-1	NA	TRBV5-1	CASSPGHNTEAFF	TGTGCCAGCAGCCCAGGACACAACACTGAAGCTTTCTTT
few	TRBJ2-3	TRBD1	TRBV6-2/TRBV6-3	CASRTGGSADTQYF	TGTGCCAGCAGAACAGGGGGCAGCGCAGATACGCAGTATTTT
few	TRBJ2-3	NA	TRBV9	CASSPLVRRDTDTQYF	TGTGCCAGCAGCCCGCTAGTCCGGAGAGACACAGATACGCAGTATTTT
few	TRBJ2-3	TRBD2	TRBV7-3	CASSLNGLAGTDTQYF	TGTGCCAGCAGCTTAAATGGGCTAGCGGGCACAGATACGCAGTATTTT
many	TRBJ2-1	TRBD1	TRBV11-1	CASSLGQGAGNEQFF	TGTGCCAGCAGCCTGGGACAGGGGGCAGGCAATGAGCAGTTCTTC
many	TRBJ2-3	TRBD2	TRBV20-1	CSARDPEREGTDTQYF	TGCAGTGCTAGAGATCCCGAGCGGGAGGGCACAGATACGCAGTATTTT
many	TRBJ1-1	NA	TRBV13	CASSFQLLNTEAFF	TGTGCCAGCAGCTTCCAACTGTTAAACACTGAAGCTTTCTTT
NA	TRBJ2-1	TRBD2	TRBV19	CASSVRGGSSYNEQFF	TGTGCCAGTAGTGTCCGCGGGGGGAGCTCCTACAATGAGCAGTTCTTC
many	TRBJ2-3	NA	TRBV20-1	CSALQGFRGTDTQYF	TGCAGTGCGCTACAGGGATTTAGGGGCACAGATACGCAGTATTTT
many	TRBJ1-5	TRBD1	TRBV6-1	CASIRRQGDQPQHF	TGTGCCAGTATTCGACGACAGGGGGATCAGCCCCAGCATTTT
NA	TRBJ1-3	NA	TRBV7-9	CAGGGTGNTIYF	TGTGCCGGGGGGGGAACTGGAAACACCATATATTTT
many	TRBJ2-5	NA	TRBV18	CASSPQQKETQYF	TGTGCCAGCTCACCTCAACAAAAAGAGACCCAGTACTTC
many	TRBJ2-7	NA	TRBV4-1	CASSQDREPRLEQYF	TGCGCCAGCAGCCAAGATCGTGAACCCCGGCTCGAGCAGTACTTC
few	TRBJ2-7	TRBD2	TRBV5-1	CASSLGLAGQPSYEQYF	TGCGCCAGCAGCCTGGGACTAGCGGGTCAGCCCTCCTACGAGCAGTACTTC
many	TRBJ1-2	NA	TRBV6-2/TRBV6-3	CASSYSAANYGYTF	TGTGCCAGCAGTTACTCGGCAGCGAACTATGGCTACACCTTC
few	TRBJ2-1	NA	TRBV6-1	CASTYRAAINEQFF	TGTGCCAGCACCTATCGGGCGGCAATCAATGAGCAGTTCTTC
many	TRBJ2-7	TRBD1	TRBV12-3/TRBV12-4	CASRDRVWAEQYF	TGTGCCAGCAGGGACAGGGTTTGGGCCGAGCAGTACTTC
NA	TRBJ1-1	NA	TRBV13	CASSAGTEAFF	TGTGCCAGCAGCGCAGGGACTGAAGCTTTCTTT
NA	TRBJ2-7	NA	TRBV6-1	CASARTRSSYEQYF	TGTGCCAGCGCGAGGACAAGGAGCTCCTACGAGCAGTACTTC
NA	TRBJ2-2	TRBD2	TRBV7-7	CASSPSGSGWNTGELFF	TGTGCCAGCAGCCCTAGCGGGAGTGGGTGGAACACCGGGGAGCTGTTTTTT
NA	TRBJ1-1	NA	TRBV5-1	CASSLVRANTEAFF	TGCGCCAGCAGCTTGGTCAGGGCGAACACTGAAGCTTTCTTT
many	TRBJ2-3	NA	TRBV7-9	CASSSAGWKISDTQYF	TGTGCCAGCAGCTCCGCCGGATGGAAGATCTCAGATACGCAGTATTTT
many	TRBJ1-1	TRBD1	TRBV20-1	CSAPLQGMNTEAFF	TGCAGTGCCCCCCTACAGGGGATGAACACTGAAGCTTTCTTT
many	TRBJ1-5	TRBD1	TRBV12-3/TRBV12-4	CASSSILGTGLSNQPQHF	TGTGCCAGCAGTTCAATCTTGGGGACAGGTTTGAGCAATCAGCCCCAGCATTTT
many	TRBJ2-1	TRBD1	TRBV3-1	CASSQGTGRSYNEQFF	TGTGCCAGCAGCCAAGGGACAGGGCGCTCCTACAATGAGCAGTTCTTC
many	TRBJ1-5	NA	TRBV28	CASSFMSGLINQPQHF	TGTGCCAGCAGTTTTATGTCGGGACTGATCAATCAGCCCCAGCATTTT
many	TRBJ2-2	TRBD1	TRBV6-1	CASSKDRGNTGELFF	TGTGCCAGCAGCAAGGACAGGGGAAACACCGGGGAGCTGTTTTTT
few	TRBJ2-5	TRBD2	TRBV20-1	CSALGLAGRYQETQYF	TGCAGTGCCCTGGGACTAGCGGGAAGGTACCAAGAGACCCAGTACTTC
many	TRBJ2-7	NA	TRBV2	CASSVEGEQYF	TGTGCCAGCAGTGTCGAGGGAGAGCAGTACTTC
many	TRBJ2-3	TRBD2	TRBV2	CASSVLAGALTDTQYF	TGTGCCAGCAGTGTTTTAGCGGGAGCGCTCACAGATACGCAGTATTTT
many	TRBJ2-7	TRBD2	TRBV20-1	CSATSGSNHEQYF	TGCAGTGCTACTAGCGGGAGTAACCACGAGCAGTACTTC
NA	TRBJ2-3	NA	TRBV27	CASSFPGPFDTQYF	TGTGCCAGCAGTTTTCCGGGGCCCTTTGATACGCAGTATTTT
many	TRBJ2-1	NA	TRBV27	CASSTTSYNEQFF	TGTGCCAGCAGTACAACAAGCTACAATGAGCAGTTCTTC
NA	TRBJ2-1	TRBD2	TRBV5-1	CASSSGLAPSYNEQFF	TGCGCCAGCAGCTCCGGACTAGCTCCCTCCTACAATGAGCAGTTCTTC
many	TRBJ2-3	TRBD1	TRBV2	CASTPRGDRGTDTQYF	TGTGCCAGCACCCCGCGGGGGGACAGGGGAACAGATACGCAGTATTTT
many	TRBJ2-2	TRBD2	TRBV30	CAWSMNIAGAGELFF	TGTGCCTGGAGTATGAATATAGCGGGAGCCGGGGAGCTGTTTTTT
many	TRBJ2-3	NA	TRBV6-1	CASSIQSTDTQYF	TGTGCCAGCAGTATACAGAGCACAGATACGCAGTATTTT
many	TRBJ2-1	NA	TRBV13	CASSLRGVEYNEQFF	TGTGCCAGCAGCTTACGTGGTGTCGAGTACAATGAGCAGTTCTTC
NA	TRBJ1-1	NA	TRBV9	CASSVVAGANTEAFF	TGTGCCAGCAGCGTAGTGGCAGGGGCGAACACTGAAGCTTTCTTT
NA	TRBJ1-3	TRBD1	TRBV9	CASSKTGTEGNTIYF	TGTGCCAGCAGTAAAACCGGGACAGAAGGAAACACCATATATTTT
many	TRBJ2-2	NA	TRBV7-3	CASSLKRNTGELFF	TGTGCCAGCAGCTTAAAAAGGAACACCGGGGAGCTGTTTTTT
few	TRBJ1-2	TRBD1	TRBV7-2	CASSRDRTIGYGYTF	TGTGCCAGCAGTCGGGACAGAACTATAGGCTATGGCTACACCTTC
many	TRBJ2-1	TRBD1	TRBV6-2/TRBV6-3	CASITRTGASSYNEQFF	TGTGCCAGCATCACACGGACAGGGGCAAGCTCCTACAATGAGCAGTTCTTC
many	TRBJ2-7	TRBD2	TRBV5-1	CASSLGTAGYYEQYF	TGCGCCAGCAGCTTGGGAACAGCGGGGTACTACGAGCAGTACTTC